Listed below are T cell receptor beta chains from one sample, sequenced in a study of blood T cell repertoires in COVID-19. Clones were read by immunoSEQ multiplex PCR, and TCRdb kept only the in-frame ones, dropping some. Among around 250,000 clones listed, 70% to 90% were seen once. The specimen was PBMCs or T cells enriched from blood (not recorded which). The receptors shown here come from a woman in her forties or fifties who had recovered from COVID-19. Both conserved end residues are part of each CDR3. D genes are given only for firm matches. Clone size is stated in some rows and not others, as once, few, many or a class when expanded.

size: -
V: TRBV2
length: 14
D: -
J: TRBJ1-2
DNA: TGTGCCAGCAGCCGTCAGGGGATTGACTATGGCTACACCTTC
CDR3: CASSRQGIDYGYTF

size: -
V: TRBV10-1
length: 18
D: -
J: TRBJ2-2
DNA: TGCGCCAGCAGTGATTTTGACCCCTCATTTTGGGCATCCGGGGAGCTGTTTTTT
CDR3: CASSDFDPSFWASGELFF

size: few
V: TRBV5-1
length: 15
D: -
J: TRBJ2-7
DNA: TGCGCCAGCAGTTTATCCCAGGGTTCCTCCTACGAGCAGTACTTC
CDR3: CASSLSQGSSYEQYF

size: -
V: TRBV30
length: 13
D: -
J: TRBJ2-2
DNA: TGTGCCTGGATGTCCCGGGTCGCCGGGGAGCTGTTTTTT
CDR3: CAWMSRVAGELFF

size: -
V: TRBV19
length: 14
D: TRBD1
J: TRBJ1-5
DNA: TGTGCCAGTAGTCCCGGGACAGCGAATCAGCCCCAGCATTTT
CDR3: CASSPGTANQPQHF

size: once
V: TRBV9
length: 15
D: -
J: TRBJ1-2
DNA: TGTGCCAGCAGCGTAGCTTACACAGGGATCTATGGCTACACCTTC
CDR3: CASSVAYTGIYGYTF

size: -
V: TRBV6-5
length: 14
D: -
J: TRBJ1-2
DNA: TGTGCCAGCAGCACCGACAGAAGAAACTATGGCTACACCTTC
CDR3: CASSTDRRNYGYTF

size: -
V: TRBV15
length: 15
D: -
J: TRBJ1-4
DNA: TGTGCCACCAGCCGACAACAGGGAAGGGGTGAAAAACTGTTTTTT
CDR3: CATSRQQGRGEKLFF

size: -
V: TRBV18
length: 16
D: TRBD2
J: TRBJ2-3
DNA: TGTGCCAGCTCAGTTGGACTAGCGGGCCGCACAGATACGCAGTATTTT
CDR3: CASSVGLAGRTDTQYF

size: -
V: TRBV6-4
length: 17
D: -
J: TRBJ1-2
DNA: TGTGCCAGCAGTGACTCGATTTATCTGGACACCTACTATGGCTACACCTTC
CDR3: CASSDSIYLDTYYGYTF

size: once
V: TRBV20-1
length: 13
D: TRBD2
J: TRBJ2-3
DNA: TGCAGTGCTAGTAATCGGGAGGCAGATACGCAGTATTTT
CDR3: CSASNREADTQYF

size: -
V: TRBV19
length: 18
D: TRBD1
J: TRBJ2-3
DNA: TGTGCCAGTAGCAACAGGCGGACAGGGGATCGGTGGACAGATACGCAGTATTTT
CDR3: CASSNRRTGDRWTDTQYF

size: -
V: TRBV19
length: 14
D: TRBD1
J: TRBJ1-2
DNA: TGTGCCAGTACCCCGGGACAGGGACTCTATGGCTACACCTTC
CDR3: CASTPGQGLYGYTF

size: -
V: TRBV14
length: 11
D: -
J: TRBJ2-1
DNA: TGTGCCAGCAGCCGGGCGAATGAGCAGTTCTTC
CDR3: CASSRANEQFF

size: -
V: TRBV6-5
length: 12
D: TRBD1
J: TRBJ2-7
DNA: TGTGCCAGCAAGGGACAGGTAAACGAGCAGTACTTC
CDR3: CASKGQVNEQYF

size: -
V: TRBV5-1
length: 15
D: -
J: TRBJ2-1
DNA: TGCGCCAGCAGCTTACAGCAGAGCTCCTACAATGAGCAGTTCTTC
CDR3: CASSLQQSSYNEQFF

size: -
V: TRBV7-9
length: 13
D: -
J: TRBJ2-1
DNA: TGTGCCAGCAGCTTAGATCGGGACAATGAGCAGTTCTTC
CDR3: CASSLDRDNEQFF

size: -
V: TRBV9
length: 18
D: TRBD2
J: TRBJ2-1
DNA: TGTGCCAGCAGCGGAGGAGGACTAGCGGGAGGGCCTCTAAATGAGCAGTTCTTC
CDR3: CASSGGGLAGGPLNEQFF

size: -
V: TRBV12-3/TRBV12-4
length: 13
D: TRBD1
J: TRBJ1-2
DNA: TGTGCCAGCAGCCGAGACAGGGACTATGGCTACACCTTC
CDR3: CASSRDRDYGYTF

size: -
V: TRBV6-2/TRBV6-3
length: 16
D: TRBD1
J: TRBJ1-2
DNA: TGTGCCAGCAGTTACGAGACAGGGGGCCTTGGCTATGGCTACACCTTC
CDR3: CASSYETGGLGYGYTF

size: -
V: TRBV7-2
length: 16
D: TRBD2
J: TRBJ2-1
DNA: TGTGCCAGCAGACAAACTAGCGGGGCCCAACACAATGAGCAGTTCTTC
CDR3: CASRQTSGAQHNEQFF

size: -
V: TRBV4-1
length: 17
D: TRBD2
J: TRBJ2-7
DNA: TGCGCCAGCAGCCCGGGACTAGCGGGGCCATACTCCTACGAGCAGTACTTC
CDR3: CASSPGLAGPYSYEQYF

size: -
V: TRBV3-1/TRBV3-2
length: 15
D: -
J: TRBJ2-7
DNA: TGTGCCAGCAGCCAAGACCGAAACCACTGGGGCGAGCAGTACTTC
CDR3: CASSQDRNHWGEQYF

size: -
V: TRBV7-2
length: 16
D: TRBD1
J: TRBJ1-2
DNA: TGTGCCAGCAGCCGGGACAGGGCCCAGCGGCACTATGGCTACACCTTC
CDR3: CASSRDRAQRHYGYTF

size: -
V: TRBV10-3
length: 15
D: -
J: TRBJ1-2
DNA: TGTGCCATCAGTGAGCCCCAGATGGACAGCTATGGCTACACCTTC
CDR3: CAISEPQMDSYGYTF

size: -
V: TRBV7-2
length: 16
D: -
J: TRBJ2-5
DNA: TGTGCCAGCAGCTCCACCCCGGGAACGGGCGGAGAGACCCAGTACTTC
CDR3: CASSSTPGTGGETQYF

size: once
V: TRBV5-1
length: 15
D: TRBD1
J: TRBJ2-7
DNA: TGCGCCAGCAGCACGGGCGGGACAGGACGCTACGAGCAGTACTTC
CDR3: CASSTGGTGRYEQYF

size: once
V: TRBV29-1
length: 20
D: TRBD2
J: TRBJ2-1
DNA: TGCAGCGTTGGGGGGACTAGCGGGAGTGTCAGGAGACCGGGAAACAATGAGCAGTTCTTC
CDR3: CSVGGTSGSVRRPGNNEQFF

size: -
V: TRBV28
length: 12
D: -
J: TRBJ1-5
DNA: TGTGCCAGCAGACAGGGTTTCTGGCCCCAGCATTTT
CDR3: CASRQGFWPQHF

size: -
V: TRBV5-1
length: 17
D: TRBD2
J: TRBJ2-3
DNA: TGCGCCAGCAGCTTGGGGGTTGGCGGGAGGGCCTCAGATACGCAGTATTTT
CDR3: CASSLGVGGRASDTQYF

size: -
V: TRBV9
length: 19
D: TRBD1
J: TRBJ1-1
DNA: TGTGCCAGCAGCTTGAGCTCGGGGGGACAGGGGGCGATGAACACTGAAGCTTTCTTT
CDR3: CASSLSSGGQGAMNTEAFF

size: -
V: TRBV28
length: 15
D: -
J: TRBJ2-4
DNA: TGTGCCAGCAGTTTAGCAGGACTGGGCAAAAACATTCAGTACTTC
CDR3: CASSLAGLGKNIQYF

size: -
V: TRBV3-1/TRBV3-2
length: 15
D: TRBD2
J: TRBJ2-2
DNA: TGTGCCAGCAGCCCTCTAGCGGGAGCCGACGGGGAGCTGTTTTTT
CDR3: CASSPLAGADGELFF

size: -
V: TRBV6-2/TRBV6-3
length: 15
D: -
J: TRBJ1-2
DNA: TGTGCCAGCAGCCGCCCATTGACAGAAGATTATGGCTACACCTTC
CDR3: CASSRPLTEDYGYTF

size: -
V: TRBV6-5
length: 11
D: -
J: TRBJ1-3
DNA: TGTGCCAGCAGCCAGAGAAACACCATATATTTT
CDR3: CASSQRNTIYF